These 11 T cell receptor beta chains were sequenced from one sample in a study of early T cells in non-severe SARS-CoV-2 infection. Each CDR3 protein gets one entry after TCRdb re-called the 5' RACE reads with MiXCR. The table lists approximately 23,000 distinct CDR3 sequences, about 4% of them singletons, with about a tenth in the top ten. Source material: whole blood. The origin of the receptors is an adult who was a healthcare worker with PCR-confirmed SARS-CoV-2 infection or an uninfected control (not recorded which).

This clonotype was counted only a few times. This sequence joins TRBV7-9 and TRBJ1-2, with TRBD1 matching over 9 bases. CDR3 size: 16 residues. The trim removed 6 bases at V and 0 bases at J, leaving 8 bases unmatched. Germline CDR1 SEHNR, CDR2 FQNEAQ (reference sequence). The CDR3 bases are TGTGCCAGCAGTCCCGGGACAGGGATGTCTAACTATGGCTACACCTTC. This encodes CASSPGTGMSNYGYTF.

This clonotype was recorded at least ten times. V is TRBV6-6 and J is TRBJ2-1; TRBD2 matches 7 bases. Germline CDR1 reads MNHNY; CDR2 reads SVGAGI (reference sequence). V was clipped by 6 bases and J by 0 bases; unmatched bases: 8. This CDR3 has 16 amino acids. CDR3 sequence (DNA): TGTGCCAGCAGAGGTTACGGCGGGAGCTCCTACAATGAGCAGTTCTTC. Translating gives CASRGYGGSSYNEQFF.

At least ten counts were recorded for this clonotype. V and J are TRBV28 and TRBJ1-1, with 7 positions matching TRBD1. CDR3 size: 13 residues. CDR1 MDHEN and CDR2 SYDVKM come from the germline V gene. The V gene end was trimmed by 10 bases and the J gene end by 0 bases; junction bases not matched to a gene: 5. CDR3 coding DNA: TGTGCCACCCTGGGACAGATGAACACTGAAGCTTTCTTT. Translated, it gives CATLGQMNTEAFF.

This clonotype was detected only a few times. The chain employs TRBV28 and TRBJ2-7; the D gene is possibly TRBD2 (5 bases). CDR3 size: 14 residues. The ends were cut back, 4 bases at V and 3 bases at J, with 13 bases in the middle. Germline loops: CDR1 MDHEN, CDR2 SYDVKM. The CDR3 spells CASSSPRVYYEQYF. The CDR3 DNA is TGTGCCAGCAGTTCCCCGCGGGTATACTACGAGCAGTACTTC.

This clonotype was counted many times. CDR3 sequence: CASSLTSGRISYNEQFF. CDR3 nucleotide sequence: TGTGCCAGCAGCCTGACTAGCGGGAGGATCTCCTACAATGAGCAGTTCTTC. V and J are TRBV28 and TRBJ2-1, with 13 positions matching TRBD2. V shed 6 bases and J 0 bases; nucleotides not matched to a gene: 5. There are 17 residues in the CDR3. CDR1 is MDHEN and CDR2 is SYDVKM in the germline V gene.

This clonotype was counted at least ten times. The chain has TRBV29-1 and TRBJ1-1, with 8 positions matching TRBD1. The CDR3 totals 12 residues. The trim removed 6 bases at V and 10 bases at J, leaving 10 bases unmatched. Germline V gene lookup returns CDR1 SQVTM and CDR2 ANQGSEA. CDR3 residues: CSVTPSQGGAFF. The CDR3 nucleotides read TGCAGCGTCACACCTTCACAGGGGGGAGCTTTCTTT.

This clonotype was counted many times. The CDR3 bases are TGTGCCAGCAGTTCCTGGGGACAGCCGAACACTGAAGCTTTCTTT. Translated: CASSSWGQPNTEAFF. The chain couples TRBV28 to TRBJ1-1, with 7 bases matching TRBD1. J gave up 1 base and V 4 bases, and 6 bases lay outside the gene matches. CDR1 and CDR2 (germline): MDHEN, SYDVKM. The CDR3 spans 15 residues.

This clonotype was picked up a small number of times. The chain joins TRBV20-1 to TRBJ2-2; TRBD1 matches 7 bases. The CDR3 is 15 amino acids. Germline V CDR1 and CDR2: DFQATT, SNEGSKA (reference sequence). Trimming took 6 bases from V and 2 from J; bases not matched to a gene: 9. CDR3 bases: TGCAGTGCAACGCCGGGACAGAGAAACACCGGGGAGCTGTTTTTT. Translating it yields CSATPGQRNTGELFF.

The sample holds many counts of this clonotype. The gene calls are TRBV11-2 and TRBJ2-1; D not resolved. Germline V gene lookup returns CDR1 SGHAT and CDR2 FQNNGV. This CDR3 region has 16 residues. Trimming left V 5 bases short and J 3 bases short, with 17 bases between. The CDR3 region is CASSTNWALDYNEQFF. The CDR3 DNA follows: TGTGCCAGCAGCACCAATTGGGCACTCGACTACAATGAGCAGTTCTTC.

This clonotype came up many times. The chain has TRBV5-1 and TRBJ2-5; D gene unclear. Trimming pared 1 base from V and 7 bases from J, leaving 11 bases between. CDR3 length: 13 amino acids. Germline CDR1 and CDR2: SGHRS and YFSETQ. This CDR3 reads CASSLYVSGTQYF. Written as DNA, the CDR3 is TGCGCCAGCAGCTTGTACGTCAGTGGGACCCAGTACTTC.

The table lists this clonotype with many counts. The V call is TRBV24-1, the J call TRBJ2-1, with 7 bases that match TRBD1. Germline CDR1 is KGHDR and CDR2 is SFDVKD. The CDR3 sequence is 17 residues long. Germline trimming cut 4 bases from V and 0 bases from J; bases unmatched to any gene: 8. This CDR3 is CATSDSSRDSSYNEQFF. CDR3 bases: TGTGCCACCAGTGACTCAAGCCGGGACAGCTCCTACAATGAGCAGTTCTTC.